The rows below give T cell receptor beta chains drawn from one sample of a study of CD8 T cells in ankylosing spondylitis. TCRdb re-called the 5' RACE reads through MiXCR, storing one row per CDR3 protein. The sample records under 55,000 distinct CDR3 sequences, 6% to 7.5% being singletons. Specimen: blood, either unsorted or a sorted T cell fraction (not recorded which). The receptor source for this set is a female donor with ankylosing spondylitis or in good health (not recorded which). Each CDR3 is given with its conserved first and last residue. The order of the fields is CDR3 protein, CDR3 DNA, clone size, V gene, J gene, D gene. D genes are given only for firm matches. Only some rows state a clone size, as once, few, many or a class for expanded clones.

CASSRGTIRTDTQYF	TGTGCCAGCAGCAGGGGGACAATCCGCACAGATACGCAGTATTTT	many	TRBV21-1	TRBJ2-3	.
CASSLVKGTYGYTF	TGTGCCAGCAGCTTAGTAAAAGGAACCTATGGCTACACCTTC	.	TRBV7-2	TRBJ1-2	.
CASSYSNRGGTEQYF	TGTGCCAGCAGTTACTCGAACAGGGGTGGTACAGAGCAGTACTTC	many	TRBV6-5	TRBJ2-7	TRBD1
CASSSPTVSGANVLTF	TGTGCCAGCAGCTCACCGACAGTCTCTGGGGCCAACGTCCTGACTTTC	many	TRBV7-6	TRBJ2-6	.
CASSFRQASNEQFF	TGTGCCAGCAGTTTCCGACAGGCAAGCAATGAGCAGTTCTTC	many	TRBV27	TRBJ2-1	.
CASSLGGIAEAFF	TGTGCCAGCAGCTTAGGGGGGATCGCTGAAGCTTTCTTT	many	TRBV5-5	TRBJ1-1	.
CASSYGQGAWEAYEQYF	TGTGCCAGCAGTTATGGACAGGGGGCATGGGAAGCCTACGAGCAGTACTTC	many	TRBV5-4	TRBJ2-7	TRBD1
CASSVLGTGSSYEQYF	TGTGCCAGCAGTGTCCTCGGGACAGGGAGCTCCTACGAGCAGTACTTC	many	TRBV12-3/TRBV12-4	TRBJ2-7	TRBD1
CASSFLAGRTKNIQYF	TGCGCCAGCAGCTTCCTGGCAGGGAGGACCAAAAACATTCAGTACTTC	many	TRBV5-1	TRBJ2-4	.
CASSLVLGDTQYF	TGTGCCAGCAGCTTAGTGTTGGGAGATACGCAGTATTTT	many	TRBV7-2	TRBJ2-3	.
CASSLGQIMTEAFF	TGTGCCAGCAGCTTGGGACAGATTATGACTGAAGCTTTCTTT	.	TRBV7-9	TRBJ1-1	TRBD1
CASSPLAGAKNIQYF	TGTGCCAGCAGCCCCTTAGCGGGAGCCAAAAACATTCAGTACTTC	many	TRBV5-5	TRBJ2-4	TRBD2
CASSLRREGANVLTF	TGTGCCAGCAGTTTGAGGAGGGAAGGGGCCAACGTCCTGACTTTC	.	TRBV12-3/TRBV12-4	TRBJ2-6	.
CASMGGSYNEQFF	TGCGCCAGCATGGGGGGGTCCTACAATGAGCAGTTCTTC	.	TRBV10-1	TRBJ2-1	TRBD2
CSARGLAGWDEQFF	TGCAGTGCTAGAGGGTTAGCGGGGTGGGATGAGCAGTTCTTC	many	TRBV20-1	TRBJ2-1	TRBD2
CASTSAGNQPQHF	TGTGCCAGCACGTCCGCCGGCAATCAGCCCCAGCATTTT	.	TRBV6-2/TRBV6-3	TRBJ1-5	.
CASTLTRANSGANVLTF	TGTGCCAGCACGCTGACACGGGCAAACTCTGGGGCCAACGTCCTGACTTTC	many	TRBV13	TRBJ2-6	.
CASSRDRGLGYTF	TGTGCCAGCAGCCGCGACAGGGGGCTTGGCTACACCTTC	few	TRBV11-2	TRBJ1-2	TRBD1
CASSYGLAGYEQFF	TGTGCCAGCAGTTACGGGCTAGCGGGCTACGAGCAGTTCTTC	few	TRBV2	TRBJ2-1	TRBD2
CASSSEDSSQETQYF	TGTGCCAGCAGCTCAGAGGACAGTTCCCAAGAGACCCAGTACTTC	.	TRBV7-9	TRBJ2-5	.
CSAPPTTGEGYGYTF	TGCAGTGCCCCACCTACGACAGGGGAGGGCTATGGCTACACCTTC	many	TRBV20-1	TRBJ1-2	TRBD1
CASRITDTQYF	TGTGCCAGCAGGATCACAGATACGCAGTATTTT	many	TRBV7-6	TRBJ2-3	.
CSAPQGTENTEAFF	TGCAGTGCTCCTCAGGGGACAGAGAACACTGAAGCTTTCTTT	many	TRBV20-1	TRBJ1-1	TRBD1
CASSSGPSNTEAFF	TGCGCCAGCAGCTCGGGCCCGTCGAACACTGAAGCTTTCTTT	many	TRBV5-1	TRBJ1-1	.
CASTLQGSYGYTF	TGCGCCAGCACCCTGCAGGGGTCCTATGGCTACACCTTC	many	TRBV5-1	TRBJ1-2	.
CSASTPNYGYTF	TGCAGTGCCAGTACTCCTAACTATGGCTACACCTTC	many	TRBV20-1	TRBJ1-2	.
CASSAVGTSSTDTQYF	TGTGCCAGCAGCGCGGTCGGGACATCGAGCACAGATACGCAGTATTTT	.	TRBV5-4	TRBJ2-3	.
CSASTAASTDTQYF	TGCAGTGCTAGCACAGCGGCTAGCACAGATACGCAGTATTTT	many	TRBV20-1	TRBJ2-3	.
CASSLELEGLNTEAFF	TGTGCCAGCAGCTTAGAATTAGAGGGATTGAACACTGAAGCTTTCTTT	few	TRBV7-9	TRBJ1-1	.
CASSSDGHRSYNEQFF	TGTGCCAGTAGTAGCGACGGACATCGCTCCTACAATGAGCAGTTCTTC	many	TRBV19	TRBJ2-1	.
CASSSGYGGETQYF	TGTGCCAGCAGTTCAGGGTATGGGGGAGAGACCCAGTACTTC	many	TRBV12-3/TRBV12-4	TRBJ2-5	.
CASSLTQGAYGYTF	TGTGCCAGCAGTTTGACACAGGGGGCGTATGGCTACACCTTC	many	TRBV28	TRBJ1-2	TRBD1
CASSLRIAPVAEDTQYF	TGTGCCAGCAGCTTACGCATAGCACCGGTAGCGGAAGATACGCAGTATTTT	many	TRBV11-2	TRBJ2-3	.
CASSATANTGELFF	TGTGCCAGCAGTGCCACCGCGAACACCGGGGAGCTGTTTTTT	.	TRBV2	TRBJ2-2	.
CASSLPKGYQETQYF	TGTGCCAGCAGTTTACCCAAGGGCTACCAAGAGACCCAGTACTTC	many	TRBV28	TRBJ2-5	.
CASSYSGQLNQPQHF	TGTGCCAGCAGTTACTCGGGACAACTCAATCAGCCCCAGCATTTT	many	TRBV6-5	TRBJ1-5	.
CASSLPTGGPWYF	TGTGCCAGCAGTCTTCCTACAGGAGGCCCTTGGTACTTC	many	TRBV28	TRBJ2-4	.
CASSKFGYNEQFF	TGCGCCAGCAGCAAGTTTGGTTACAATGAGCAGTTCTTC	many	TRBV4-1	TRBJ2-1	.